This TCR beta chain originates from a study of cytomegalovirus exposure and HLA in healthy donors (dated by TCRdb to about 2017). A note on the overall study: According to an earlier analysis of around 600 of the donors, about 190 million T cells yielded roughly 110 million unique TCR beta sequences and 250 to 350 Gb of sequence data. The study used immunosequencing to profile the T cell repertoires of approximately 640 subjects and linked those repertoires to cytomegalovirus serostatus. Genome-wide SNP genotypes for about 55% of the roughly 670 donors were used in a later genetic analysis, which treated that subset as a discovery cohort. Across some 400 genotyped donors of the cohort, an average of roughly 230,000 unique TCR beta nucleotide sequences per donor were sequenced, and approximately 19% of those sequences were non-productive. In a later analysis, previously published TCR beta repertoires from 670 or so donors were re-analyzed and high-resolution HLA genotyping was added so that TCR occurrence patterns could be studied. Among the approximately 430 genotyped donors, around 79% belonged to the genetic ancestry cluster associated with self-reported Caucasian donors. An earlier analysis of approximately 640 of the donors applied high-throughput TCR beta sequencing to assess whether each TCR beta V gene segment acted as functional or pseudogenic. Typing coverage varied by locus: roughly 620-630 donors for A, B, C, DRB1 and DQB1; more than 500 for DQA1; approximately 570 for DPA1; 450 to 480 for DPB1. Several DR-DQ haplotypes were handled as single units for association and clustering, since linkage in the cohort was strong. Alongside the repertoire data, information on donor age, sex, ethnicity and CMV serostatus was compiled. To predict cytomegalovirus infection status, the study combined high-throughput TCR immunosequencing, statistical association of individual TCRs with disease status, and machine learning. In addition to the first cohort of approximately 650 subjects, a separate validation cohort of 120 different subjects was used. Rather than using new phenotypic data, the later analysis identified candidate immune exposures from TCR beta sequences and from how often those sequences occurred across donors. The study was designed to test whether signatures of past pathogen exposure could be identified by cataloging public T cell receptors. Every discovery cohort repertoire had been produced on one sequencing platform. Class I and class II HLA loci were covered by the typing at four-digit resolution. An early release covering 500 to 750 HLA-typed donors comprised roughly 300 gigabases of sequencing data and around 80 million unique TCR sequences.

Library generation was performed with the immunoSEQ multiplex PCR assay. For the multiplex PCR, a mixture combining 60 forward primers for TCR Vbeta segments and 13 reverse primers for TCR Jbeta segments was used. The CDR3 region of rearranged TCR beta genes was amplified from genomic DNA by a multiplex PCR assay. The amplified TCR beta libraries were sequenced on the Illumina HiSeq System as 87-base-pair reads. Per the source publication's procedure: In a later analysis, 80 million or so unique TCR beta chains were counted across the roughly 670 repertoires, and roughly 10 million of these chains were shared by at least two donors. A nearest-neighbor algorithm error-corrected the raw reads and collapsed the reads into unique sequences, merging closely related sequences to remove PCR and sequencing errors. V, D and J gene segments were assigned by aligning CDR3 sequences to IMGT reference sequences. For a sequence to be retained, at least a six-nucleotide match to both a V gene segment and a J gene segment was required. A rearrangement counted as productive if the CDR3 had no stop codons and remained in frame with V and J, and every other rearrangement counted as non-productive. Following IMGT convention, CDR3 was defined as the stretch from the second conserved V-encoded cysteine up to the conserved J-encoded phenylalanine. The earlier analysis of about 500 of the donors excluded sequences that lacked an unambiguous match to a single V gene segment. An earlier analysis of 587 of the donors classified V segments as functional when productive rearrangements were above 56.7% and as segregating when the standard deviation between donors was above 5%. A statistical classification framework was developed to diagnose cytomegalovirus status using the catalog of TCR beta chain sequences. In a later analysis, V and J genes were assigned by comparing TCR nucleotide sequences against IMGT/GENE-DB human TR gene sequences. Using the TCRdist pipeline, a later analysis assigned CDR3 sequences along with most-parsimonious VDJ recombination scenarios. In a later analysis, every TCR beta chain was defined by the combination of its CDR3 amino acid sequence and its V-gene family, and reads without a unique V-gene family were dropped. As a way to deal with suspected cross-contamination and a sequencing artifact, a later analysis dropped 450 to 600 nucleotide sequences that were highly shared and had low generation probability. For each public chain, a later analysis derived a clonal expansion index from normalized ranks of inferred template counts within each repertoire. In a later analysis, generation probabilities were computed with a VDJ recombination model fitted to out-of-frame rearrangements, and the resulting probabilities were checked against IGoR. A later analysis scored TCR-TCR, TCR-HLA and TCR-CMV co-occurrence with hypergeometric tests, applying a repertoire-size bias correction to TCR pairs. False discovery rates were estimated in a later analysis by permuting HLA or CMV assignments 20 times. In a later analysis, co-occurring TCRs were grouped using DBSCAN, with TCRdist sequence similarity added in when clustering inside HLA-allele-positive subsets. Repertoires with fewer than 30,000 or more than 120,000 public chains were left out of co-occurrence clustering, as were five repertoires with anomalous nucleotide sharing. Here the immuneACCESS table is served through TCRdb, limited to in-frame sequences with V and J called. Missing clones are a known gap in these copies; in checked studies unresolved V genes cover under half, and the rest lacks a known reason. The DNA gave D and trimming, while V, J and clone size come from that table. Across this sample there are 100,000 to 150,000 clones, with approximately 77% seen only once. The top ten constitute roughly 0.9% of the sample.

The full study reports these points: The sequencing pipeline was judged likely to have produced a cluster of highly shared sequence variants as a technical artifact. Because counts were too low, roughly 16 rarely observed V segments, including chromosome 9 orphons, were excluded from the earlier analysis of about 500 of the donors. An association between a missense DCLRE1C variant and V-gene and J-gene trimming of TCR beta chains was found in a later genetic analysis and replicated in an independent cohort. Roughly uniform sequencing depth across donors was assumed in presence/absence analyses, although this assumption may not hold. Because the 87-base-pair reads could not distinguish some IMGT-functional V segments, including TRBV6-2 and TRBV6-3, those segments were excluded. Cytomegalovirus status was reported to be diagnosed by the classifier with high specificity and sensitivity in both the original and validation cohorts. It was suggested by the authors that the approach could potentially be generalized to other disease states and immunological phenotypes. In a later genetic analysis, fewer N-insertions in productive TCRs were reported among donors in an Asian-associated ancestry cluster than the approximately 630-donor mean. This cohort had only TCR beta chains sequenced, and the lack of alpha or paired-chain data limited which features could be detected. A later analysis associated about 17,000 TCR beta sequences with specific HLA alleles at a false discovery rate of 0.05. In vitro tests confirmed that a few of the cytomegalovirus-associated TCR beta chains recognize cytomegalovirus antigens. Most TCR sequences were seen in very few donors, while some public TCRs were found in many individuals. A later analysis found that TCR association rates varied across HLA loci, with DRB1 alleles showing the most associated TCRs and HLA-C alleles the fewest. A further reported finding was that TCR beta sequences accurately predicted the HLA-A and HLA-B alleles for most subjects in the first cohort. Correlated functional status among segregating V segments might be attributable to linkage disequilibrium, but an unknown experimental factor could not be ruled out. Assigning TCR associations to individual alleles was difficult when HLA alleles, especially DR and DQ, strongly co-occurred. A later analysis found that most CMV-associated TCR beta chains appeared HLA-restricted, with HLA associations seemingly driven largely by CMV exposure. A total of roughly 160 TCR beta chains were listed by the study as associated with cytomegalovirus. Because HLA typing was missing for some donors at each locus, association tests included only the typed subset. An earlier analysis of approximately 600 of the donors showed that most TCR beta V segments appeared in productive rearrangements either about 90% or about 30% of the time, which broadly matched IMGT annotations. Several of the top co-occurrence clusters appeared to be linked to parvovirus B19, influenza, CMV and Epstein-Barr virus, according to a later analysis. A later analysis found that HLA-associated TCR beta chains were more clonally expanded and had lower generation probabilities than equally common non-associated chains. Immune exposure information for the cohort was limited to CMV serostatus.

Concerning this clone: The specificity of this receptor is unknown. No quality values exist for individual bases; no much larger clone is one base distant.

Including the terminal cysteine and phenylalanine, the CDR3 comprises 15 residues. Kept here is only the CDR3 DNA, which spans 45 bases and is read in frame from base 1. Looking up the germline V gene yields CDR1 MDHEN and CDR2 SYDVKM. V ends up 11 bases short and J 6 bases short, with an unmatched junction base count of 9. The cohort comprised some 700 healthy bone marrow donors. At the time of sampling, all cohort members were nominally healthy, though unrecorded immune exposures were likely present. The donor tested CMV seronegative and was one of the 352 seronegative cohort members. Each donor provided a peripheral blood sample, and peripheral blood mononuclear cells were used for TCR beta sequencing. The Qiagen DNeasy Blood Extraction Kit was used to extract genomic DNA from the blood cell samples.

Sequenced material: PBMCs. The sequence is built from TRBV28 and TRBJ2-3; TRBD2 agrees with 15 junctional bases. The clonotype was recovered from a woman between 55 and 75 years old in good health and CMV-seronegative. CDR3 region: CAWQGLAGGADTQYF. The nucleotides read TGTGCCTGGCAGGGACTAGCGGGGGGAGCGGATACGCAGTATTTT.